This T cell receptor (beta chain) came from a study of control samples from healthy donors and cancer patients. Produced via immunoSEQ multiplex PCR; TCRdb's table is partial and in-frame only. The table records 60,000 or so clones, approximately 94% of them present only once. Sequencing was done on a sample of blood. The origin of this receptor is a woman under 30 in good health.

The CDR3 sequence is CASSLKPPGGTDTQYF. The CDR3 nucleotides read TGTGCCAGCAGCTTAAAACCGCCAGGGGGGACAGATACGCAGTATTTT. The chain has TRBV7-2 and TRBJ2-3; D might be TRBD1 (7 bases). CDR1 and CDR2 from the germline V gene are SGHTA and FQGNSA. Trimming took off 2 bases at V and 3 bases at J, with 15 bases between the two ends. The CDR3 totals 16 residues.